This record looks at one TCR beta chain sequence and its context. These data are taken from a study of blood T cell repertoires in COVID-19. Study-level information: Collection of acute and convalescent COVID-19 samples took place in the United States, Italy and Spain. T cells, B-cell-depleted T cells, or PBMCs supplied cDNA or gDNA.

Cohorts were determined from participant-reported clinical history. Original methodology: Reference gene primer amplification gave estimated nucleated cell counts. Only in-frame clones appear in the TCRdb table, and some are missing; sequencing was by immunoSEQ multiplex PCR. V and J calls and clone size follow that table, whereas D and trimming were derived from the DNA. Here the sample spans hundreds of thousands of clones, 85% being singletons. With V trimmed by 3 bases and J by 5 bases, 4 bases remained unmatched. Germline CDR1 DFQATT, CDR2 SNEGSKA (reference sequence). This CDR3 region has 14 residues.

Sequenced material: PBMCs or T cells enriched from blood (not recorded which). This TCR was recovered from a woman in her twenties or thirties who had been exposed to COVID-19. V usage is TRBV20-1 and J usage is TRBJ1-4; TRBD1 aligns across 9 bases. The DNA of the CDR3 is TGCAGTGCTAGTGCCGGGACAGGGAATGAAAAACTGTTTTTT. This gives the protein CSASAGTGNEKLFF.